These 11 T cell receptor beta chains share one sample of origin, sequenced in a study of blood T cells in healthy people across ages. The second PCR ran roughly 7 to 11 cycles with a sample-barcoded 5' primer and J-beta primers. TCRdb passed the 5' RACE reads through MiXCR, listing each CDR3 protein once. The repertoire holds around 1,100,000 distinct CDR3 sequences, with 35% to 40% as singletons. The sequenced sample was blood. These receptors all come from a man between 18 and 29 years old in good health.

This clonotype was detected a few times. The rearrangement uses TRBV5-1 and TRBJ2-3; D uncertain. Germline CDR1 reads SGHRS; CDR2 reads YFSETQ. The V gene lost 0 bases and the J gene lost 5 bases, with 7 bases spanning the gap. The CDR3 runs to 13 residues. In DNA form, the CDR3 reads TGCGCCAGCAGCTTGGATAATGGAGATACGCAGTATTTT. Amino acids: CASSLDNGDTQYF. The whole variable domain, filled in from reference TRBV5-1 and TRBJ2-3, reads KAGVTQTPRYLIKTRGQQVTLSCSPISGHRSVSWYQQTPGQGLQFLFEYFSETQRNKGNFPGRFSGRQFSNSRSEMNVSTLELGDSALYLCASSLDNGDTQYFGPGTRLTVL.

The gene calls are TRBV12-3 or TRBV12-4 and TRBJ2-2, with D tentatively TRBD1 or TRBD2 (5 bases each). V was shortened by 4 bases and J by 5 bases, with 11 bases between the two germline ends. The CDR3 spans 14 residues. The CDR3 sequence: CASSSGTETGELFF. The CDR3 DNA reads TGTGCCAGCAGTTCCGGGACCGAGACCGGGGAGCTGTTTTTT.

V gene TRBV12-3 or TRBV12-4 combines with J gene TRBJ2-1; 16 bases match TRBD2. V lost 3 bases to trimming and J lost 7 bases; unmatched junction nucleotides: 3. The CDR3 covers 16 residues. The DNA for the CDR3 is TGTGCCAGCAGTTTGGGACTAGCGGGGGGGCGAAATGAGCAGTTCTTC. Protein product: CASSLGLAGGRNEQFF.

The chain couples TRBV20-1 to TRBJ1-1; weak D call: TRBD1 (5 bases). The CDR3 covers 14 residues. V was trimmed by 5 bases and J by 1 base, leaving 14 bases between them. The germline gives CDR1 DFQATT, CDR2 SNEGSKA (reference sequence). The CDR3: CSAGRNGANTEAFF. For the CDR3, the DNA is TGCAGTGCTGGGAGGAACGGGGCGAACACTGAAGCTTTCTTT.

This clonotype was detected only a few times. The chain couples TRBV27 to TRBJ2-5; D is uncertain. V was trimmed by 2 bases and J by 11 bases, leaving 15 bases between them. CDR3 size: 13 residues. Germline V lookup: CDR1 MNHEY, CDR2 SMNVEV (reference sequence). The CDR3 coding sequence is TGTGCCAGCAGTTTAACCAAGTACAATGAGCAGTACTTC. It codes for CASSLTKYNEQYF.

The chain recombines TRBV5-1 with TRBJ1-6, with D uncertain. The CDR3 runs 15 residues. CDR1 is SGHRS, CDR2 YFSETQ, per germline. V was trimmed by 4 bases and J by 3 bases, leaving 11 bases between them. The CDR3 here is CASSTAGDYNSPLHF. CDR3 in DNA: TGCGCCAGCAGCACTGCAGGTGACTATAATTCACCCCTCCACTTT.

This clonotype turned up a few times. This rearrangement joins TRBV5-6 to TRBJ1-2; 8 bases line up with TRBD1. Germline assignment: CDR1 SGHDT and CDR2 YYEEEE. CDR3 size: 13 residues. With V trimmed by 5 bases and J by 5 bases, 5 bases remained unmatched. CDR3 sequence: CASREGQDYGYTF. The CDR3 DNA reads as TGTGCCAGCAGGGAGGGACAGGATTATGGCTACACCTTC.

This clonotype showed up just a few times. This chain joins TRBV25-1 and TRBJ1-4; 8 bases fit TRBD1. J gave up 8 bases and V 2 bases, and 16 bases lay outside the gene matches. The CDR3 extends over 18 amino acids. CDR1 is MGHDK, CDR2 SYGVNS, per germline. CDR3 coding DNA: TGTGCCAGCAGTGAAGGGGACAGGCGGAGCTCCTCGCCCGAAAAACTGTTTTTT. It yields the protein CASSEGDRRSSSPEKLFF. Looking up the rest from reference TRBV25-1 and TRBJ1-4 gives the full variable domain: EADIYQTPRYLVIGTGKKITLECSQTMGHDKMYWYQQDPGMELHLIHYSYGVNSTEKGDLSSESTVSRIRTEHFPLTLESARPSHTSQYLCASSEGDRRSSSPEKLFFGSGTQLSVL.

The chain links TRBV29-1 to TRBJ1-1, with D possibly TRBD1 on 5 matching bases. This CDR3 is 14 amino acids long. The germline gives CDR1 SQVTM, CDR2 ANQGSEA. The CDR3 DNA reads TGCATCGTCAGGGAGAGGGTTTTGAACACTGAAGCTTTCTTT. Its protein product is CIVRERVLNTEAFF.

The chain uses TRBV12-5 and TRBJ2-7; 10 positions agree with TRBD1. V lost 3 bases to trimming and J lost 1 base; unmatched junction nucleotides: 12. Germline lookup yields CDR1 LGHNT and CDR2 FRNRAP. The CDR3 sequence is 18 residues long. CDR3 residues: CASGFRPYGTGESYEQYF. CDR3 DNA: TGTGCTAGTGGTTTCCGCCCGTATGGGACAGGGGAATCCTACGAGCAGTACTTC.

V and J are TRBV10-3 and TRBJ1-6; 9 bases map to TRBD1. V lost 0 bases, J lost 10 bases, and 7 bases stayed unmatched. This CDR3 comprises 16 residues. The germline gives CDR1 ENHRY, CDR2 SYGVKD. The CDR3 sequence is CAISESGTGSQSPLHF. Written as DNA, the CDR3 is TGTGCCATCAGTGAGTCGGGGACAGGGAGCCAATCACCCCTCCACTTT.